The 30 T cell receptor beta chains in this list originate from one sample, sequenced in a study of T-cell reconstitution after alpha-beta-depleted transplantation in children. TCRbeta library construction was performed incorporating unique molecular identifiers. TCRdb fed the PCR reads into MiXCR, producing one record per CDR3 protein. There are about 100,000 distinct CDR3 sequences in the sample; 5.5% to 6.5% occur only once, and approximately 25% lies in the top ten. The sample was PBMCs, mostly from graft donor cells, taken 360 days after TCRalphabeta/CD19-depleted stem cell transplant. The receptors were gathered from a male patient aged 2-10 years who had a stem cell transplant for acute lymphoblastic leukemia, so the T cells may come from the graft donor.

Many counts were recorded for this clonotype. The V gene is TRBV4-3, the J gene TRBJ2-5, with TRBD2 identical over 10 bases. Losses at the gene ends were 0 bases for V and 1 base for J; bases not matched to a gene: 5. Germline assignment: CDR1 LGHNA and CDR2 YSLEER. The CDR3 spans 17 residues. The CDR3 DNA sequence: TGCGCCAGCAGCCAAGATCTAGCGGGAGCCGGCCAAGAGACCCAGTACTTC. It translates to CASSQDLAGAGQETQYF.

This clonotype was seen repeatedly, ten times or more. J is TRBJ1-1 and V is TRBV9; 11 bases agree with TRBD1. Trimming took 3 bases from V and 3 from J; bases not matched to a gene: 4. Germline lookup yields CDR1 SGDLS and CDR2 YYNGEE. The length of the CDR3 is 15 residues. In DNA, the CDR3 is TGTGCCAGCAGCGAGGAGGGACAGGGGGACACTGAAGCTTTCTTT. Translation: CASSEEGQGDTEAFF.

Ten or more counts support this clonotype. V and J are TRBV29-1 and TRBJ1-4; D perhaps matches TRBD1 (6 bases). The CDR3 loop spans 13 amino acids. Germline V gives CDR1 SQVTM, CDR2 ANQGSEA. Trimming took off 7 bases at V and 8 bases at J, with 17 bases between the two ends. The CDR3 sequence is CSGGGGLKEKLFF. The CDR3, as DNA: TGCAGCGGCGGAGGGGGGTTAAAGGAAAAACTGTTTTTT.

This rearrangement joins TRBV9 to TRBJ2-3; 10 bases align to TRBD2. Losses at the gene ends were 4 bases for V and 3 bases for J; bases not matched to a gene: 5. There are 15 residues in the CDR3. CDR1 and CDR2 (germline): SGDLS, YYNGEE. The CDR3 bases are TGTGCCAGCAGCCCGAGCGGGGGGGTTACAGATACGCAGTATTTT. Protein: CASSPSGGVTDTQYF.

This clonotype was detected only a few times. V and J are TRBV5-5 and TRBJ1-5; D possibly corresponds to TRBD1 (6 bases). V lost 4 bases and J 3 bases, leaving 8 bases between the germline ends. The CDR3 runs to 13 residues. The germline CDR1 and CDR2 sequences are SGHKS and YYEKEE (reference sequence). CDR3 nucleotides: TGTGCCAGCAGCCAGGGGTACAATCAGCCCCAGCATTTT. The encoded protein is CASSQGYNQPQHF.

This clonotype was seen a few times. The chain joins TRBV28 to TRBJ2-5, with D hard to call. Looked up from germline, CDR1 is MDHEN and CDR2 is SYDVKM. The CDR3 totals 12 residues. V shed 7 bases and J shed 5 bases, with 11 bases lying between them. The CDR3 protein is CASKKGGETQYF. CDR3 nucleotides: TGTGCCAGCAAGAAGGGTGGGGAGACCCAGTACTTC.

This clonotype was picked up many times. CDR3 in DNA: TGCAGCGCAACAGGGGGCAATGAGCAGTTCTTC. It specifies CSATGGNEQFF. This sequence joins TRBV29-1 and TRBJ2-1, with 8 bases matching TRBD1. J lost 6 bases, V lost 7 bases, and 2 bases had no gene match. Germline lookup yields CDR1 SQVTM and CDR2 ANQGSEA. The CDR3 totals 11 residues.

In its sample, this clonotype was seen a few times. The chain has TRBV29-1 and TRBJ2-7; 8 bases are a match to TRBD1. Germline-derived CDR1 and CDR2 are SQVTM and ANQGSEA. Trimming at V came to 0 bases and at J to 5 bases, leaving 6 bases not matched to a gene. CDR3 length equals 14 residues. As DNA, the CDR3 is TGCAGCGTTGAAGATGGGGCAGGGGGCCACGAGCAGTACTTC. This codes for CSVEDGAGGHEQYF.

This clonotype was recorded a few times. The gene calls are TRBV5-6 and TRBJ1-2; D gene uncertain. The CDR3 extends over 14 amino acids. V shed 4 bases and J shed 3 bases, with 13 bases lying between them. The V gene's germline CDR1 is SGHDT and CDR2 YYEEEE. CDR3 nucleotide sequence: TGTGCCAGCAGCCCCGAAAACAGCTACTATGGCTACACCTTC. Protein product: CASSPENSYYGYTF.

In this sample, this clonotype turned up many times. The CDR3 loop is CASSYVMNTEAFF. In DNA, the CDR3 is TGTGCCAGCAGTTATGTCATGAACACTGAAGCTTTCTTT. The chain links TRBV6-5 to TRBJ1-1; no reliable D call. Germline V gene lookup returns CDR1 MNHEY and CDR2 SVGAGI. Deletions cut 3 bases from V and 0 bases from J, with 5 bases between. There are 13 residues in the CDR3.

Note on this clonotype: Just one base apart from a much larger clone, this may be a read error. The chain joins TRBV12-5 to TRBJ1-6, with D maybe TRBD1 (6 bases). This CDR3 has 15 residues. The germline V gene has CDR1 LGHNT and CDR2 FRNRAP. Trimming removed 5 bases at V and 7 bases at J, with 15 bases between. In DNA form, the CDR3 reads TGTGCTAGTGGTCCCCGGGACATAACGAATTCACCCCTCCACTTT. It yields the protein CASGPRDITNSPLHF. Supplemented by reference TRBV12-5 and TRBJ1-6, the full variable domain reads DARVTQTPRHKVTEMGQEVTMRCQPILGHNTVFWYRQTMMQGLELLAYFRNRAPLDDSGMPKDRFSAEMPDATLATLKIQPSEPRDSAVYFCASGPRDITNSPLHFGNGTRLTVT.

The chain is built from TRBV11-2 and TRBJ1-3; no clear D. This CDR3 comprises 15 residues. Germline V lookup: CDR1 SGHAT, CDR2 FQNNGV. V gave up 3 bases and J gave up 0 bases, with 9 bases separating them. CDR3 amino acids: CASSLELRSGNTIYF. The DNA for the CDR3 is TGTGCCAGCAGCTTGGAGTTACGCTCTGGAAACACCATATATTTT. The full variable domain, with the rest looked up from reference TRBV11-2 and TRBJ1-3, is EAGVAQSPRYKIIEKRQSVAFWCNPISGHATLYWYQQILGQGPKLLIQFQNNGVVDDSQLPKDRFSAERLKGVDSTLKIQPAKLEDSAVYLCASSLELRSGNTIYFGEGSWLTVV.

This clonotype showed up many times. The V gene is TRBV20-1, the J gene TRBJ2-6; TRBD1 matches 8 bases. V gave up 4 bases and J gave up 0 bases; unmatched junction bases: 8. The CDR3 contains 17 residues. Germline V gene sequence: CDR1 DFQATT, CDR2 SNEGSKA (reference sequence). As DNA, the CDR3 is TGCAGTGCTACCGGACAGGGAGGCGTCTCTGGGGCCAACGTCCTGACTTTC. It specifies CSATGQGGVSGANVLTF.

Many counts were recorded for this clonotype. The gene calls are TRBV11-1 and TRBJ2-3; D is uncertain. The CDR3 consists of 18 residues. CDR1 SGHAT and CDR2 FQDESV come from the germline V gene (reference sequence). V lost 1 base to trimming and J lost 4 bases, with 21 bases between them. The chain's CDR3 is CASSLEEYRREVADTQYF. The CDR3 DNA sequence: TGTGCCAGCAGCTTAGAGGAGTACAGACGCGAGGTCGCAGATACGCAGTATTTT.

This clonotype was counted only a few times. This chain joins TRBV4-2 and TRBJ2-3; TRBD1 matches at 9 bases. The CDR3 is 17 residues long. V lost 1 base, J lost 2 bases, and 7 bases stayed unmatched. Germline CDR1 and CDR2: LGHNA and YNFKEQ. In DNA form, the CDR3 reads TGTGCCAGCAGCCAAGTCACAGGGGGCCCCTCCACAGATACGCAGTATTTT. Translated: CASSQVTGGPSTDTQYF.

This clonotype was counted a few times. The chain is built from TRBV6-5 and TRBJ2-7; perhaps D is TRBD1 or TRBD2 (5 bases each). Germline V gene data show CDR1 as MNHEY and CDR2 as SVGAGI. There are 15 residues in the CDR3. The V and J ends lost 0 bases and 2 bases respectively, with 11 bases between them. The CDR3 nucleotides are TGTGCCAGCAGTTACTCGGGGGAGAGTACCTACGAGCAGTACTTC. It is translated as CASSYSGESTYEQYF.

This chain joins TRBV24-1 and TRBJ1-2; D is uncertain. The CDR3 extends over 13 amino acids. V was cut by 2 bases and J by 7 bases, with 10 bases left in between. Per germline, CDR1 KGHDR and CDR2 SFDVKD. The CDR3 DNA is TGTGCCACCAGTGATTCGGACGGCCGTGGCTACACCTTC. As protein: CATSDSDGRGYTF.

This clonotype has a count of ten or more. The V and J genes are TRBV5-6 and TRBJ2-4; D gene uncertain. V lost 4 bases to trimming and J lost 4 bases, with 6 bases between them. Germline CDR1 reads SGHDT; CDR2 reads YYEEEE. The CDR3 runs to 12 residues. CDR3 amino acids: CASSVPKNIQYF. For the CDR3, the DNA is TGTGCCAGCAGCGTCCCGAAAAACATTCAGTACTTC.

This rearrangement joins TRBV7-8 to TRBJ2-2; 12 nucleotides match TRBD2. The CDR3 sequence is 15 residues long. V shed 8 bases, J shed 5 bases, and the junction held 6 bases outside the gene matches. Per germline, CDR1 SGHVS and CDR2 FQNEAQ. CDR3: CASWASGRVTGELFF. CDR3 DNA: TGTGCCAGCTGGGCTAGCGGGAGGGTTACCGGGGAGCTGTTTTTT.

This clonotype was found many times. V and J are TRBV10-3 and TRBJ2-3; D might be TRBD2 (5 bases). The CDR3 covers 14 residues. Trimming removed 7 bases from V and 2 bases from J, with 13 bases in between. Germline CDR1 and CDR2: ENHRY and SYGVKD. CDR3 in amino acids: CAINGDYHTDTQYF. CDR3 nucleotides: TGTGCCATCAATGGAGACTACCACACAGATACGCAGTATTTT.

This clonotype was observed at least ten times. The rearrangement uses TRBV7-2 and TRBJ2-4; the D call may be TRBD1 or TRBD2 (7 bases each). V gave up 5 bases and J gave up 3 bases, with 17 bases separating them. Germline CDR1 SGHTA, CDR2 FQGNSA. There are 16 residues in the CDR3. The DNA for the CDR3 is TGTGCCAGCAGCCTATTCAGGGGGGGGGTCAAAAACATTCAGTACTTC. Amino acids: CASSLFRGGVKNIQYF.

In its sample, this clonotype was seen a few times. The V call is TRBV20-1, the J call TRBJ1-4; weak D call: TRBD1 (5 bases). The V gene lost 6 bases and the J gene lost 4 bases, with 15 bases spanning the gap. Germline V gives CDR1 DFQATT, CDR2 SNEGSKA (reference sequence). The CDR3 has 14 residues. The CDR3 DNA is TGCAGTGCCGCACCGGGGGAAAATAATGAAAAACTGTTTTTT. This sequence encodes CSAAPGENNEKLFF.

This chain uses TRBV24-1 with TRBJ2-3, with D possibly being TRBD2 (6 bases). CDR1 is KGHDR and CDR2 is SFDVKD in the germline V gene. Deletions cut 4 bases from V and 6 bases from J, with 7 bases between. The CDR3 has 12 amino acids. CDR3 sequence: CATSEAGDTQYF. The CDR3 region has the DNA TGTGCCACCAGTGAGGCGGGGGATACGCAGTATTTT.

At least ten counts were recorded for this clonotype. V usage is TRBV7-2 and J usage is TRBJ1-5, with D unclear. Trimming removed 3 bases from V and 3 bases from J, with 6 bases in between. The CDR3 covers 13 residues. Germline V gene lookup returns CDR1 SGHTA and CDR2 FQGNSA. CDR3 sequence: CASSFIDNQPQHF. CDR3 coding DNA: TGTGCCAGCAGCTTCATTGACAATCAGCCCCAGCATTTT.

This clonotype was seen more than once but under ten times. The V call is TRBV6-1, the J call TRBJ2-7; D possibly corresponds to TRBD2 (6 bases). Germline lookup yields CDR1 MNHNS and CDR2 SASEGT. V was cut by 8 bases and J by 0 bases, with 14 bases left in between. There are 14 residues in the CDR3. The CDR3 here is CASRLGFYSYEQYF. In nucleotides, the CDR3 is TGTGCCAGCCGACTAGGGTTCTACTCCTACGAGCAGTACTTC.

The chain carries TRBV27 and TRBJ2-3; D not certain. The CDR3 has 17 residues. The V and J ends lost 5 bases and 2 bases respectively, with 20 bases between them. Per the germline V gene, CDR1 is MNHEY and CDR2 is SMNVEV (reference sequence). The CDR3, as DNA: TGTGCCAGCAGTCCTACTAAACGGCGGTACCTCACAGATACGCAGTATTTT. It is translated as CASSPTKRRYLTDTQYF.

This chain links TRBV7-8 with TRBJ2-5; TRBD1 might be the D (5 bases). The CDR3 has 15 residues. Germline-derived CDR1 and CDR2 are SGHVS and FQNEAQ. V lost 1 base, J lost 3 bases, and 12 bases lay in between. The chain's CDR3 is CASSLEGRAKETQYF. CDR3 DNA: TGTGCCAGCAGCTTAGAGGGCAGGGCAAAAGAGACCCAGTACTTC.

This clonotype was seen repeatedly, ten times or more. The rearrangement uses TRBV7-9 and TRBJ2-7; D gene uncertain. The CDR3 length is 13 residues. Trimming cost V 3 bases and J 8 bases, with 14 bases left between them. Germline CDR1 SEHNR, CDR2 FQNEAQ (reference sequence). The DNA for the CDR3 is TGTGCCAGCAGCTTTCCTTCCCTCTTTAAGCAGTACTTC. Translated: CASSFPSLFKQYF.

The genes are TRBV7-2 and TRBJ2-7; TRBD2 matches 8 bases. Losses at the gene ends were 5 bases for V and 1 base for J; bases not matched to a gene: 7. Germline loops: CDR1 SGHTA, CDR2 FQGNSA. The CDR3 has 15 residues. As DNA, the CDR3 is TGTGCCAGCAGCCCCCCGGGGGGGGAGTCCTACGAGCAGTACTTC. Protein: CASSPPGGESYEQYF.

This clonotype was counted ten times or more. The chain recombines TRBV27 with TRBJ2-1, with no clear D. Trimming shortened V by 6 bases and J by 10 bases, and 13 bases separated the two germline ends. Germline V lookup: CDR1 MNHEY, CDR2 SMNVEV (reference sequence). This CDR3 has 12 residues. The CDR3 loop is CASSPPGAEQFF. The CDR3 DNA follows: TGTGCCAGCAGCCCTCCGGGCGCGGAGCAGTTCTTC.